The text below deals with one T cell receptor beta chain. The record originates from a study of blood T cells in healthy people across ages. Using a J-beta primer mix together with a sample-barcoded 5' primer, a second PCR was run for about 6 to 11 cycles. Each cDNA molecule carried a tag from a template-switch adaptor that contained 12 random nucleotides. Each CDR3 protein is one row after TCRdb ran MiXCR on the 5' RACE reads. The sample gives hundreds of thousands of distinct CDR3 sequences, 58% of which show up once; approximately 40% is in the top ten. Trimming at V came to 3 bases and at J to 4 bases, leaving 7 bases not matched to a gene. This CDR3 spans 16 amino acids. The V gene's germline CDR1 is MNHEY and CDR2 SVGAGI.

This chain joins TRBV6-5 and TRBJ1-4; TRBD1 matches at 8 bases. The source of this sequence is a man aged 60-69 years in good health. Material: blood. The CDR3 coding sequence is TGTGCCAGCAGTTATGGACAGGGAACATTTAATGAAAAACTGTTTTTT. The encoded protein is CASSYGQGTFNEKLFF.